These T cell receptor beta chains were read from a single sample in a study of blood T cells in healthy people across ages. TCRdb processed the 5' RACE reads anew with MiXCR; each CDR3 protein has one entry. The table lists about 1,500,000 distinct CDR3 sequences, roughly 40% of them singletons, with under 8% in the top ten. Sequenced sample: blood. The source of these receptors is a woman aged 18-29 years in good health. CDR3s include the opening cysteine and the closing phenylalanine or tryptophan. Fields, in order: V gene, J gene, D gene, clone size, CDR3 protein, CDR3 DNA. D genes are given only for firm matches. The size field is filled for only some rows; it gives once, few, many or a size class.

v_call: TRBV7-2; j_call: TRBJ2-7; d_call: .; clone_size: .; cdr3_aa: CASNPYSGYEQYF; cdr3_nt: TGTGCCAGCAACCCCTACTCCGGCTACGAGCAGTACTTC
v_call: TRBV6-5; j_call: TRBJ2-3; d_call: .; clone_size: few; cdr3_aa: CASSYWGRSTDTQYF; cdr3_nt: TGTGCCAGCAGTTATTGGGGCAGAAGCACAGATACGCAGTATTTT
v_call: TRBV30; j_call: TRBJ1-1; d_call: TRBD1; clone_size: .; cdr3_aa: CAWKPGQGGFRTEAFF; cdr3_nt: TGTGCCTGGAAACCGGGACAGGGGGGCTTCCGCACTGAAGCTTTCTTT
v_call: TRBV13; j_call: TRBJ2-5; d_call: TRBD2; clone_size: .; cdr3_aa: CASSSIPSGGDNEQYF; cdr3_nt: TGTGCCAGCAGCTCCATTCCTAGCGGGGGAGACAATGAGCAGTACTTC
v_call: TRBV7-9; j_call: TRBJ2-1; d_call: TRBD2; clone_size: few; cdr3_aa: CASSLLGGGSEQFF; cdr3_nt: TGTGCCAGCAGCTTATTGGGCGGGGGTAGTGAGCAGTTCTTC
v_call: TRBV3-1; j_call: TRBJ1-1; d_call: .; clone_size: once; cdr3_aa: CASRLRGGVNTEAFF; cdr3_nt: TGTGCCAGCAGGCTGAGGGGTGGCGTGAACACTGAAGCTTTCTTT
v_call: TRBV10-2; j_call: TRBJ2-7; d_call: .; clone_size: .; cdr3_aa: CASRADRSSLVEQYF; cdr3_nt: TGCGCCAGCAGAGCCGACAGGTCCTCACTCGTCGAGCAGTACTTC
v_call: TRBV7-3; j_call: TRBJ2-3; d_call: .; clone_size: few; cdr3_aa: CASSPRLVTDTQYF; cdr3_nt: TGTGCCAGCAGCCCCCGACTAGTCACAGATACGCAGTATTTT
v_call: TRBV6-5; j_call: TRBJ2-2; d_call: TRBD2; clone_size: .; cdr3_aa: CASSKTSGIIGELFF; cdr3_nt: TGTGCCAGCAGCAAGACTAGCGGGATCATCGGGGAGCTGTTTTTT
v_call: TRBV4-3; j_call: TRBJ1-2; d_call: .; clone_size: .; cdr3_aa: CASSQDLGGLANYGYTF; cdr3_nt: TGCGCCAGCAGCCAAGATCTCGGAGGTCTAGCTAACTATGGCTACACCTTC
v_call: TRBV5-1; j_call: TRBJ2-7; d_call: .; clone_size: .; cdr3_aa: CASSLDFDEQYF; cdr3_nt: TGCGCCAGCAGCTTGGATTTTGACGAGCAGTACTTC
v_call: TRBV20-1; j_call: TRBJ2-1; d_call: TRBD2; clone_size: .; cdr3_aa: CSARVLNYNGTSGSNSYNEQFF; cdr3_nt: TGCAGTGCTAGAGTTTTAAATTATAATGGGACTAGCGGGAGCAACTCCTACAATGAGCAGTTCTTC
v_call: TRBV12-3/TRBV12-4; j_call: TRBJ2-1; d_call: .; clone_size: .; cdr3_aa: CASSLFPRNNEQFF; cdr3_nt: TGTGCCAGCAGTTTATTCCCGCGTAACAATGAGCAGTTCTTC
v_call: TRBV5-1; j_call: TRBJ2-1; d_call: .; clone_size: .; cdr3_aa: CASSLTGPISYNEQFF; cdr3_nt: TGCGCCAGCAGCTTGACAGGGCCCATTTCCTACAATGAGCAGTTCTTC
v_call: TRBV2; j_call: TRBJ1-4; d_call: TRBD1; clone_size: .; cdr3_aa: CASSSLQGTGEKLFF; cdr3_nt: TGTGCCAGCAGCTCCCTACAGGGGACGGGGGAAAAACTGTTTTTT
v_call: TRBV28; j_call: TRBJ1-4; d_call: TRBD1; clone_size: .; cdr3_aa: CASSPPDRTNEKLFF; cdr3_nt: TGTGCCAGCAGCCCCCCGGACAGGACTAATGAAAAACTGTTTTTT
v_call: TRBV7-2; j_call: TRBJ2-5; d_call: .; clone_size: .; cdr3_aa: CASSTGGGALETQYF; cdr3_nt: TGTGCCAGCAGCACCGGAGGGGGGGCCTTAGAGACCCAGTACTTC
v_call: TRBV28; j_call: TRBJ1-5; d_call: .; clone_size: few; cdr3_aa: CASSYLQGSQPQHF; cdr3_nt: TGTGCCAGCAGTTACCTTCAGGGGAGCCAGCCCCAGCATTTT
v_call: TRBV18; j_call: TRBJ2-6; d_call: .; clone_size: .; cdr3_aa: CASSPEISGANVLTF; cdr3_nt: TGTGCCAGCTCACCAGAGATCTCTGGGGCCAACGTCCTGACTTTC
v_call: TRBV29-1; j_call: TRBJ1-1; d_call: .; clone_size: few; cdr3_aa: CSVGSVNTEAFF; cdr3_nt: TGCAGCGTTGGGTCCGTGAACACTGAAGCTTTCTTT
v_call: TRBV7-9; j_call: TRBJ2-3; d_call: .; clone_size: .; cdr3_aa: CASSLVGDQDTQYF; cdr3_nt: TGTGCCAGCAGCTTAGTAGGAGACCAAGATACGCAGTATTTT
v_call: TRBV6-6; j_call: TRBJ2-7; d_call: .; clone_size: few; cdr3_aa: CASSYRQDTYEQYF; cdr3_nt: TGTGCCAGCAGTTACAGACAGGATACCTACGAGCAGTACTTC
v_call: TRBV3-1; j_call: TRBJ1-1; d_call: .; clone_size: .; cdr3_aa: CASSRGGPGIPTEAFF; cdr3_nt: TGTGCCAGCAGCCGAGGGGGGCCGGGTATCCCCACTGAAGCTTTCTTT
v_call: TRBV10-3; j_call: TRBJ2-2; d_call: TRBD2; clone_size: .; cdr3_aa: CATPGLAGAGELFF; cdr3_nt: TGTGCCACCCCCGGACTAGCGGGAGCCGGGGAGCTGTTTTTT
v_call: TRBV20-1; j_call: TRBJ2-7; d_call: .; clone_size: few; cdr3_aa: CSASGNSYEQYF; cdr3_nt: TGCAGTGCTAGTGGGAACTCCTACGAGCAGTACTTC
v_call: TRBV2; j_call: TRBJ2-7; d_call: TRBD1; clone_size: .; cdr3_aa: CASSQTGTGGVLVVEQYF; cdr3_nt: TGTGCCAGCAGCCAGACCGGGACAGGGGGCGTCTTAGTGGTCGAGCAGTACTTC
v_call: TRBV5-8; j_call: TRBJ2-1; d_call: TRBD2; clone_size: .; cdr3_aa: CASSLTTSGSSYNEQFF; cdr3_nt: TGTGCCAGCAGCTTGACCACTAGCGGGAGCTCCTACAATGAACAGTTCTTC
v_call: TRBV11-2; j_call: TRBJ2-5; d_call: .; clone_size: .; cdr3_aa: CASSLVWTVGVETQYF; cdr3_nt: TGTGCCAGCAGCTTAGTTTGGACGGTGGGAGTAGAGACCCAGTACTTC
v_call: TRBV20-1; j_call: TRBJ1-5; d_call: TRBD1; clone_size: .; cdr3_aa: CSARDIRGTVDQPQHF; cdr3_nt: TGCAGTGCTAGAGACATTAGAGGGACAGTCGATCAGCCCCAGCATTTT
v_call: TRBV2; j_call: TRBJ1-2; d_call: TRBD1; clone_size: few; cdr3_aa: CASSEGQGYYGYTF; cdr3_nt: TGTGCCAGCTCGGAAGGACAGGGGTACTATGGCTACACCTTC
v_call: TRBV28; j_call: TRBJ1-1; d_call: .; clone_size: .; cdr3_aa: CAGSFSSGTPNTEAFF; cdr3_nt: TGTGCCGGCAGTTTTAGCTCCGGGACACCGAACACTGAAGCTTTCTTT
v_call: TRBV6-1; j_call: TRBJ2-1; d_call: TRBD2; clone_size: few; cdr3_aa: CASSSRGGFYNEQFF; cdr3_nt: TGTGCCAGCAGTTCGCGGGGGGGCTTCTACAATGAGCAGTTCTTC
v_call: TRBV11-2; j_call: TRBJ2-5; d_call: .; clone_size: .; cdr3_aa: CASVGTLEGTQYF; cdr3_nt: TGTGCCAGCGTAGGGACTCTCGAGGGGACCCAGTACTTC
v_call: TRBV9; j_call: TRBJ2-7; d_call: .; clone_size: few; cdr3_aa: CASSTHRDFHEQYF; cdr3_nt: TGTGCCAGCAGCACCCACAGGGATTTCCACGAGCAGTACTTC
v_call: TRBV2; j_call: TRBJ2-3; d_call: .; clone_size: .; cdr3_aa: CASSDRGGESTDTQYF; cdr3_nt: TGTGCCAGCAGTGATAGAGGCGGGGAGAGCACAGATACGCAGTATTTT
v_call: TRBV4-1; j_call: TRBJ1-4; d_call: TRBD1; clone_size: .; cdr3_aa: CASSHDRVREKLFF; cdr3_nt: TGCGCCAGCAGCCACGACAGGGTAAGGGAAAAACTGTTTTTT
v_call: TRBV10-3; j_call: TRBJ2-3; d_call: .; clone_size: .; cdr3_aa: CTISEGKSPTDTQYF; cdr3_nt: TGTACCATCAGTGAGGGGAAGTCGCCCACAGATACGCAGTATTTT
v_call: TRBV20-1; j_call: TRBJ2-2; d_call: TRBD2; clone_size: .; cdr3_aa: CSVRGTSGSRGELFF; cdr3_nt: TGCAGTGTTAGGGGGACTAGCGGGAGTCGGGGGGAGCTGTTTTTT
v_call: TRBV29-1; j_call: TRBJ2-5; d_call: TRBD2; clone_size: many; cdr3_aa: CSVEGLAIQETQYF; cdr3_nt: TGCAGCGTTGAGGGACTAGCGATACAAGAGACCCAGTACTTC
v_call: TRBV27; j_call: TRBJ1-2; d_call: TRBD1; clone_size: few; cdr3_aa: CASYNTGTGDGYTF; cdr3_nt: TGTGCCAGCTACAACACTGGGACAGGGGATGGCTACACCTTC
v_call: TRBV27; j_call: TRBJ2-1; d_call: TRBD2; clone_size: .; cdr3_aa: CASSVLGTSGGQSSYNEQFF; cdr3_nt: TGTGCCAGCAGTGTATTAGGGACTAGCGGGGGCCAAAGCTCCTACAATGAGCAGTTCTTC
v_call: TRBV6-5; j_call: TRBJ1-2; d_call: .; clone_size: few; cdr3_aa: CAISSGSFWGYTF; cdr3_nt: TGTGCCATCTCAAGTGGGTCCTTCTGGGGCTACACCTTC
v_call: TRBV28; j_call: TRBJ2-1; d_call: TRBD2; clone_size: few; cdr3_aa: CASSFELAGGKNYNEQFF; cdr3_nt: TGTGCCAGCAGTTTTGAACTAGCGGGGGGGAAGAACTACAATGAGCAGTTCTTC
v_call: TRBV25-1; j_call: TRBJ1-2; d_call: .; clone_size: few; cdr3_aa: CASSERRNYGYTF; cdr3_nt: TGTGCCAGCAGTGAAAGACGGAACTATGGCTACACCTTC
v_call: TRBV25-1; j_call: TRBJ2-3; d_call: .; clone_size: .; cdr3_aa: CASSEYQGNTQYF; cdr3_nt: TGTGCCAGCAGTGAATATCAGGGGAATACGCAGTATTTT
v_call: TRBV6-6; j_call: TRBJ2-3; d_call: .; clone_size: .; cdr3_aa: CAGRTERDTQYF; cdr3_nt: TGTGCCGGCCGGACGGAGCGGGATACGCAGTATTTT
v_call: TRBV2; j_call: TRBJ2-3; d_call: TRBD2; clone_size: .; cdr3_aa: CASSERAGASTDTQYF; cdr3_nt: TGTGCCAGCAGTGAAAGGGCGGGAGCGAGCACAGATACGCAGTATTTT
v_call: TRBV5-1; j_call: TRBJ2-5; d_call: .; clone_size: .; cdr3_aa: CASRTEGSLKQETQYF; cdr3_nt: TGCGCCAGCAGAACAGAGGGGAGTCTTAAGCAAGAGACCCAGTACTTC
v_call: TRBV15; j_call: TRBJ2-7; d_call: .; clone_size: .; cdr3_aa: CATSRDVTGYYEQYF; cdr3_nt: TGTGCCACCAGCAGAGATGTTACAGGGTACTACGAGCAGTACTTC
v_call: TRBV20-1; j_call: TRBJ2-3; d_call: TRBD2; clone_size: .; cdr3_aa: CSAPGLAGLRTDTQYF; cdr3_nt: TGCAGTGCTCCTGGACTAGCGGGGCTTCGCACGGATACGCAGTATTTT
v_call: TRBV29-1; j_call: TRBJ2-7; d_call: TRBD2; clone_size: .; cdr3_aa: CSVEEPSGRAFSEQYF; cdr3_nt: TGCAGCGTTGAAGAGCCTAGCGGGAGGGCATTTAGCGAGCAGTACTTC
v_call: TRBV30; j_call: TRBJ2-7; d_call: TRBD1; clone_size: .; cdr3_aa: CAWRPGQGTREQYF; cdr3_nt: TGTGCCTGGAGACCCGGACAGGGGACCCGCGAGCAGTACTTC
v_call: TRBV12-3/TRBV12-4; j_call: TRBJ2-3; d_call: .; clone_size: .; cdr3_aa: CASRTLGRLGTTDTQYF; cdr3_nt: TGTGCCAGCAGGACCCTCGGGCGGCTAGGCACCACAGATACGCAGTATTTT
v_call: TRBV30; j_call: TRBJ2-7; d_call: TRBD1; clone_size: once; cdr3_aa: CAWSKDRASYEQYF; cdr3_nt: TGTGCCTGGAGTAAGGACAGGGCCTCCTACGAGCAGTACTTC
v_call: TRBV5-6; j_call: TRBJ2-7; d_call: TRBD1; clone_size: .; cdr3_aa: CASSTTPQGGYEQYF; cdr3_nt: TGTGCCAGCAGCACCACCCCACAGGGGGGATACGAGCAGTACTTC
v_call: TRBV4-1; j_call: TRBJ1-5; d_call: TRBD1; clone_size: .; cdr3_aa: CASSPRSGQGNNQPQHF; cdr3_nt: TGCGCCAGCAGCCCCCGAAGCGGACAGGGCAACAATCAGCCCCAGCATTTT
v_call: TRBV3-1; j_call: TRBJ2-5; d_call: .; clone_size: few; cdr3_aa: CASSQRQSETQYF; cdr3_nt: TGTGCCAGCAGCCAAAGACAATCCGAGACCCAGTACTTC
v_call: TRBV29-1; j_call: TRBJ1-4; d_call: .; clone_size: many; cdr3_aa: CSVDEGRDEKLFF; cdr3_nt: TGCAGCGTTGATGAGGGTCGTGATGAAAAACTGTTTTTT
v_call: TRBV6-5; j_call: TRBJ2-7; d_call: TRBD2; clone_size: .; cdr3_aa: CASNYSASGSYYEQYF; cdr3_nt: TGTGCCAGCAATTACTCGGCTAGCGGGAGTTACTACGAGCAGTACTTC
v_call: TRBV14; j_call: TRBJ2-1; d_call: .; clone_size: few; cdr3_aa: CASSQDIGIGQFF; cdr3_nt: TGTGCCAGCAGCCAAGATATCGGGATAGGGCAGTTCTTC